The subject of this entry is one T cell receptor (beta chain). This clonotype occurred many times. What this receptor recognizes is not known. No base qualities exist here, and no much larger clone lies one base off it. Library creation used 5' RACE. The listed sequencing device is NextSeq 500. The TCR library protocol attached a unique molecular identifier to each TCR cDNA molecule to allow correction of PCR and sequencing errors. In the original analysis: TCR identification, UMI-based error correction and CDR3 extraction were all carried out with Decombinator tools. TCRs above a frequency of 2 per 1,000, corresponding to the top 1% of the tumor frequency distribution, were defined as expanded. Expanded tumor TCRs statistically deemed absent (corrected P<0.05) from at least one tumor region were classed as regional, and all other expanded tumor TCRs were classed as ubiquitous. Rényi diversity was computed with the R vegan package after subsampling each repertoire 100 times to 5,000 TCRs. CDR3 similarity networks were built from amino acid triplet string-kernel similarity, with CDR3s being connected when pairwise similarity was above 0.82. TCRdb handled the public reads itself, with Q25 trimming in fastp and clone calling in MiXCR, and kept productive beta chains. Under each unique CDR3 protein, matching rows form one entry showing the most common genes and DNA. The V and J calls come from TCRdb's annotation, not from the publication. The sample has about 30,000 distinct CDR3 sequences on record, around 6.9% of them singletons. Together, the top ten hold around 24% of the sample.

Explained via the paper, the time point label denotes: sample taken at primary tumor resection. Samples were obtained from about 69 patients with early-stage, untreated non-small cell lung cancer from the lung TRACERx cohort. Whole RNA extracted from tumor and nontumor lung tissue, or from cryopreserved PBMC samples, was used for TCR sequencing without cell sorting. A patient was chosen for TCR sequencing only when enough RNA was available from at least two tumor regions. Before being selected, tumor and adjacent nontumor lung specimens were reviewed by a lung pathologist. This sample was included in a study of spatial heterogeneity in lung cancer (dated by TCRdb to the late 2010s). Concerning the study at large: Beta-chain transcripts were consistently detected in greater numbers than alpha-chain transcripts, which likely reflected higher beta-chain transcript abundance. In tumor regions, TCR transcript counts showed a strong correlation with a T cell transcriptional module score from matched bulk RNA-seq. In the raw uncorrected reads, each unique combination of TCR and UMI appeared on average more than ten times. The study quantitatively compared TCR alpha and beta repertoires across multiple tumor regions, matched nontumor lung and blood in non-small cell lung cancer. Nonsynonymous mutation counts, determined by whole-exome sequencing of tumor tissue, were related to features of the TCR repertoire. Both alpha and beta chains were TCR-sequenced in samples taken at surgery, namely 220 tumor regions, 62 to 70 matched nontumor lung samples and a few dozen PBMC samples. Beyond this particular receptor, the publication reports: The tumor nonsynonymous mutation count correlated with the number of expanded alpha and beta TCRs within the tumor. Additional single-cell paired TCR alpha and beta sequencing was considered necessary to confirm, at a functional level, the hypothesis that regional TCRs recognize regional mutations. Counts of ubiquitous and regional expanded TCRs correlated with counts of ubiquitous and regional nonsynonymous mutations, respectively. TCR-seq was estimated to cover only roughly 7% of tumor T cells for alpha chains and 12% to 15% for beta chains.

The specimen comprised lung tumor tissue, sampled at surgery. The clonotype comes from a male donor with early-stage non-small cell lung cancer.

The CDR3 reads CASSSPAGQGVHEQFF. The base sequence is TGTGCCAGCAGCTCACCCGCGGGACAGGGTGTTCATGAGCAGTTCTTC. The V gene is TRBV28 and the J gene is TRBJ2-1, with 9 middle bases fitting TRBD1. CDR1 MDHEN and CDR2 SYDVKM are derived from the germline V gene. Compared with germline, V lacks 6 bases and J lacks 8 bases; bases without a gene match: 14. The CDR3 goes from the cysteine to the phenylalanine over 16 residues. Here the CDR3 DNA is all that survives: 48 bases in frame from base 1.